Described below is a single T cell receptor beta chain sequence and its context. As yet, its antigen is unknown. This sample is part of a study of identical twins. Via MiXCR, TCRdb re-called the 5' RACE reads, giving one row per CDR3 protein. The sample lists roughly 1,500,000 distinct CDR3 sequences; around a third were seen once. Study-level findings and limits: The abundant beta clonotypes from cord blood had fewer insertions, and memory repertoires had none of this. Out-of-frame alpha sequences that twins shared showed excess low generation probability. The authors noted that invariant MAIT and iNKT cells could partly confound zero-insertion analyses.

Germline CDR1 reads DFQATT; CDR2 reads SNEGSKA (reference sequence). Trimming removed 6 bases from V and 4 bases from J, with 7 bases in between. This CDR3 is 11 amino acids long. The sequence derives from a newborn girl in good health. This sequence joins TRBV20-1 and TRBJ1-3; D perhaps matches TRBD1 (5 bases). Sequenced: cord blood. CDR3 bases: TGCAGTGCCGACAGAGGAAACACCATATATTTT. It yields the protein CSADRGNTIYF.